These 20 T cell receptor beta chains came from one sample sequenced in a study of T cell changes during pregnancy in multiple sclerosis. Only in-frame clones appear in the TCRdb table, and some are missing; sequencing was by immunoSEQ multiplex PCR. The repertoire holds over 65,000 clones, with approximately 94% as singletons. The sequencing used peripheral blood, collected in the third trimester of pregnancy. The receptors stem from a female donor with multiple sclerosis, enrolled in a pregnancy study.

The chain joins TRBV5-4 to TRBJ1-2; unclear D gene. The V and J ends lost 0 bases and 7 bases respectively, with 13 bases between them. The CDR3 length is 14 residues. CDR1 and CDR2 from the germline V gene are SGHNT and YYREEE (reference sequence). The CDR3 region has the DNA TGTGCCAGCAGCTTGGTGGACCCGGGATCTGGCTACACCTTC. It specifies CASSLVDPGSGYTF.

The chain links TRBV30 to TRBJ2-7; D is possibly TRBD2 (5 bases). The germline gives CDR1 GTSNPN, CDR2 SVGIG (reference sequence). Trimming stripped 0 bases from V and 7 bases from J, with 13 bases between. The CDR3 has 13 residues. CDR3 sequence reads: CAWSVIARGEQYF. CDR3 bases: TGTGCCTGGAGTGTTATCGCACGGGGTGAGCAGTACTTC.

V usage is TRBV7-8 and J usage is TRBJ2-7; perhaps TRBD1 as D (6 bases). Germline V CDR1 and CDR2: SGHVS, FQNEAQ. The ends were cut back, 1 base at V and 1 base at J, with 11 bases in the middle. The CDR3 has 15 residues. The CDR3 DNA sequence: TGTGCCAGCAGCTTAGTCTTGGACAGTTCCTACGAGCAGTACTTC. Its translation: CASSLVLDSSYEQYF. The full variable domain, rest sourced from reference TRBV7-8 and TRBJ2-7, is GAGVSQSPRYKVAKRGQDVALRCDPISGHVSLFWYQQALGQGPEFLTYFQNEAQLDKSGLPSDRFFAERPEGSVSTLKIQRTQQEDSAVYLCASSLVLDSSYEQYFGPGTRLTVT.

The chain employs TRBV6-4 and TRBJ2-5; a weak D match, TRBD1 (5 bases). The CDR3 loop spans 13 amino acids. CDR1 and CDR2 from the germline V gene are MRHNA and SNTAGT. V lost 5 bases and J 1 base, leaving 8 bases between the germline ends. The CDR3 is CASSSTVQETQYF. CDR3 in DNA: TGTGCCAGCAGTTCGACAGTCCAAGAGACCCAGTACTTC.

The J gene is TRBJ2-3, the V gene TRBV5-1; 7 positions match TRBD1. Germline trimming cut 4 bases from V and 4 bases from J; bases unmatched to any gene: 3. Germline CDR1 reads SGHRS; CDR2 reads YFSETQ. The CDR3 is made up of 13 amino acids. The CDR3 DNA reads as TGCGCCAGCAGCGTGACAGGGCCAGATACGCAGTATTTT. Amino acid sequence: CASSVTGPDTQYF.

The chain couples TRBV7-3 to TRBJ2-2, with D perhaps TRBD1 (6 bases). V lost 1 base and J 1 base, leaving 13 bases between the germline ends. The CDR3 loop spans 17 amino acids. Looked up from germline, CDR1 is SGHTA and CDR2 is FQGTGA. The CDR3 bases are TGTGCCAGCAGCTTAAAGGCCACAGGGTTGAACACCGGGGAGCTGTTTTTT. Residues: CASSLKATGLNTGELFF.

In DNA form, the CDR3 reads TGTGCCAGCAGCTTAGGTCTAGCGCGTTACACCTTC. Its translation: CASSLGLARYTF. The chain links TRBV7-2 to TRBJ1-2, with D unclear. Trimming pared 1 base from V and 11 bases from J, leaving 11 bases between. CDR3 length equals 12 residues. From germline, CDR1 is SGHTA and CDR2 FQGNSA.

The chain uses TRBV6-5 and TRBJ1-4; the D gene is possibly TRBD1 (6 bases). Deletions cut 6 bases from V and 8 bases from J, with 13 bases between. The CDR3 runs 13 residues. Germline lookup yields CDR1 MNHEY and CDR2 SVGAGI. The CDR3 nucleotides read TGTGCCAGCAGAAACACAGGGTACGAAAAACTGTTTTTT. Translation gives CASRNTGYEKLFF.

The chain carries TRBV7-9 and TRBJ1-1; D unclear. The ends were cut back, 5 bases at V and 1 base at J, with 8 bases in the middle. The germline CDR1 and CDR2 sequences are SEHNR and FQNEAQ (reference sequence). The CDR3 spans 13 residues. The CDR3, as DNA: TGTGCCAGCAGCCTAACAGAGAACACTGAAGCTTTCTTT. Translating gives CASSLTENTEAFF.

CDR3 DNA: TGTGCCAGCAGTTTAGTTGGCCAAACGATCGGAAACACCATATATTTT. Protein product: CASSLVGQTIGNTIYF. This chain links TRBV27 with TRBJ1-3; D gene ambiguous. V lost 2 bases and J lost 4, with 15 bases in between. The germline V gene has CDR1 MNHEY and CDR2 SMNVEV (reference sequence). The CDR3 consists of 16 residues.

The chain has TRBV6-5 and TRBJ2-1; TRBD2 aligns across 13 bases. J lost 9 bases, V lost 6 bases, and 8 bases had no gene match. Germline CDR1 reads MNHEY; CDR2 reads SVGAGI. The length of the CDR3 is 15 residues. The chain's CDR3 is CASSQLAGGAGEQFF. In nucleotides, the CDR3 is TGTGCCAGCAGCCAACTAGCGGGGGGGGCGGGTGAGCAGTTCTTC.

This CDR3 reads CASSWLAGPYEQYF. The CDR3 bases are TGTGCCAGCAGCTGGCTAGCGGGGCCCTACGAGCAGTACTTC. J is TRBJ2-7 and V is TRBV5-6, with TRBD2 identical over 9 bases. Germline CDR1 and CDR2: SGHDT and YYEEEE. CDR3 length: 14 amino acids. V lost 3 bases, J lost 2 bases, and 3 bases stayed unmatched.

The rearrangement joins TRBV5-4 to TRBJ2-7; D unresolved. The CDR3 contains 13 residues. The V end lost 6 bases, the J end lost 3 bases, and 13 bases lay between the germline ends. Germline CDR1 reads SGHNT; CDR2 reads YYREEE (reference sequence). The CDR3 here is CASTRWNSYEQYF. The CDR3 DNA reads TGTGCCAGCACGCGATGGAACAGCTACGAGCAGTACTTC.

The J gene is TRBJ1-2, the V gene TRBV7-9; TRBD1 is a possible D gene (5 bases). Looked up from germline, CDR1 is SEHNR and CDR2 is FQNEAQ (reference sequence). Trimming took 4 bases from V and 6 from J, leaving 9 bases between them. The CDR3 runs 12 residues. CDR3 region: CASSSRVHGYTF. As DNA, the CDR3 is TGTGCCAGCAGCTCCAGGGTGCATGGCTACACCTTC.

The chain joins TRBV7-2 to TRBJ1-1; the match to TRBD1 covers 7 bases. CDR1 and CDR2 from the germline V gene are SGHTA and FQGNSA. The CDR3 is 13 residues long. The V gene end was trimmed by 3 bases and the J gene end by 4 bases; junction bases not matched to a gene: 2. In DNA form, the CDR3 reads TGTGCCAGCAGCTTTGACAGGGTCACTGAAGCTTTCTTT. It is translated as CASSFDRVTEAFF.

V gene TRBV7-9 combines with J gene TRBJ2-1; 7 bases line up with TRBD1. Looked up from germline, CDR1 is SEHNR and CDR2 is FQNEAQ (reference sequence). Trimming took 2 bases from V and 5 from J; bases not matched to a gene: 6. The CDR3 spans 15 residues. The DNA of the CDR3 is TGTGCCAGCAGCTTAATGAGGGGACAGAACAATGAGCAGTTCTTC. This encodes CASSLMRGQNNEQFF.

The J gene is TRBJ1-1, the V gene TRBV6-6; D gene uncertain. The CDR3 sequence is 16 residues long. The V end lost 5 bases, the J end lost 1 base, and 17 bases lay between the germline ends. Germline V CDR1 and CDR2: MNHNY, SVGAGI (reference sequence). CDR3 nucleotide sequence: TGTGCCAGCAGTCCTCCCATCCCAGCAGGGAACACTGAAGCTTTCTTT. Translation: CASSPPIPAGNTEAFF.

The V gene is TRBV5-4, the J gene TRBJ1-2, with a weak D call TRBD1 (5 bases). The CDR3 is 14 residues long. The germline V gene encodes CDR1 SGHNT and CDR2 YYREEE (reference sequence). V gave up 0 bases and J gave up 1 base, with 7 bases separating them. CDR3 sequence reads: CASSLGRVNYGYTF. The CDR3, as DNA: TGTGCCAGCAGCTTGGGCAGGGTTAACTATGGCTACACCTTC.

The CDR3 protein is CASSGTVYNSPLHF. In DNA, the CDR3 is TGTGCCAGCAGTGGGACAGTCTATAATTCACCCCTCCACTTT. The V and J genes are TRBV2 and TRBJ1-6, with a tentative D call TRBD1 (6 bases). Germline V gene lookup returns CDR1 SNHLY and CDR2 FYNNEI. Deletions cut 4 bases from V and 3 bases from J, with 7 bases between. This CDR3 is 14 amino acids long. Supplemented by reference TRBV2 and TRBJ1-6, the full variable domain reads EPEVTQTPSHQVTQMGQEVILRCVPISNHLYFYWYRQILGQKVEFLVSFYNNEISEKSEIFDDQFSVERPDGSNFTLKIRSTKLEDSAMYFCASSGTVYNSPLHFGNGTRLTVT.

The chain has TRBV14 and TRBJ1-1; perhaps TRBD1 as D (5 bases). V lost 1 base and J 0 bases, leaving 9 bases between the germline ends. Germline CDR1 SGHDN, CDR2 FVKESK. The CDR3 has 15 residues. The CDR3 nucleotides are TGTGCCAGCAGCCAAGCGCAGGGAATGAACACTGAAGCTTTCTTT. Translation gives CASSQAQGMNTEAFF.